The 6 T cell receptor beta chains presented below share a single source sample, sequenced in a study of cytomegalovirus exposure and HLA in healthy donors. TCRdb keeps only in-frame clones here, not all; method: immunoSEQ multiplex PCR. This repertoire shows approximately 160,000 clones, approximately 87% found once; its top ten account for about 6%. The sequenced material came from PBMCs. These receptors originate from a woman aged 25 to 39 in good health and CMV-seronegative.

This chain links TRBV5-1 with TRBJ1-2; possible D gene TRBD1, 6 bases. The CDR3 spans 15 residues. Trimming left V 3 bases short and J 5 bases short, with 17 bases between. CDR1 SGHRS and CDR2 YFSETQ come from the germline V gene. CDR3 loop: CASSSGGTGPYGYTF. CDR3 DNA: TGCGCCAGCAGCTCCGGAGGTACAGGGCCTTATGGCTACACCTTC.

This chain joins TRBV28 and TRBJ2-7; TRBD2 is a possible D gene (6 bases). This CDR3 comprises 14 residues. V was pared by 6 bases and J by 2 bases, with 14 bases between. The germline CDR1 and CDR2 sequences are MDHEN and SYDVKM. The CDR3 DNA follows: TGTGCCAGCAGGGGGAGGACGGGTCCCTACGAGCAGTACTTC. Translating it yields CASRGRTGPYEQYF.

The sample holds one count of this clone. The CDR3 DNA is TGTGCCAGCAGTGTAAGGCGGGTCCAAGAGACCCAGTACTTC. Translating gives CASSVRRVQETQYF. The gene calls are TRBV5-4 and TRBJ2-5, with D possibly TRBD2 on 5 matching bases. Germline CDR1 is SGHNT and CDR2 is YYREEE (reference sequence). Trimming pared 5 bases from V and 1 base from J, leaving 12 bases between. The CDR3 has 14 amino acids.

The CDR3 is CASSQTGTASYEKLFF. The CDR3 DNA reads TGTGCCAGCAGCCAAACCGGGACAGCAAGCTATGAAAAACTGTTTTTT. The V and J genes are TRBV21-1 and TRBJ1-4; TRBD1, the D gene given by the table, was not confirmed from the DNA. TRBV21-1 corresponds to a pseudogene. The CDR3 has 16 residues.

The V gene is TRBV5-6, the J gene TRBJ1-1; no clear D. The CDR3 consists of 11 residues. The germline V gene has CDR1 SGHDT and CDR2 YYEEEE. The V end was cut by 0 bases, the J end by 11 bases, with 8 bases between. In nucleotides, the CDR3 is TGTGCCAGCAGCTTGGAAGCAGACGCTTTCTTT. Encoded protein: CASSLEADAFF.

This chain joins TRBV7-3 and TRBJ2-2, with D tentatively TRBD1 (6 bases). This CDR3 comprises 16 residues. The germline V gene encodes CDR1 SGHTA and CDR2 FQGTGA. Trimming removed 6 bases from V and 1 base from J, with 15 bases in between. CDR3 sequence reads: CASSPTGTLNTGELFF. DNA for the CDR3: TGTGCCAGCAGTCCCACCGGGACACTGAACACCGGGGAGCTGTTTTTT. Drawing the rest from reference TRBV7-3 and TRBJ2-2, the complete variable domain is GAGVSQTPSNKVTEKGKYVELRCDPISGHTALYWYRQSLGQGPEFLIYFQGTGAADDSGLPNDRFFAVRPEGSVSTLKIQRTERGDSAVYLCASSPTGTLNTGELFFGEGSRLTVL.